This TCR beta chain stems from a study of cytomegalovirus exposure and HLA in healthy donors. General study points: Within an earlier analysis, most TCR beta V segments proved productive either about 87% or about 30% of the time.

As for this clone: The antigen remains unidentified.

Germline assignment: CDR1 MNHEY and CDR2 SMNVEV (reference sequence). This CDR3 comprises 16 residues. V shed 0 bases and J shed 4 bases, with 15 bases lying between them. 60 Vbeta and 13 Jbeta primers were used in PCR. Original methodology: Later analysis identified tens of millions of unique TCR beta chains, some 10 million shared. Here immunoSEQ multiplex PCR was the method, and the copy in TCRdb shows in-frame clones only, minus some. The DNA was the basis for D and trimming; V, J and clone size are from that table. The sample has 150,000 to 200,000 clones; 65% to 90% are singletons. The genes are TRBV27 and TRBJ1-2, with D hard to call. The sequence was collected from a woman in her forties or fifties in good health and CMV-seronegative. Sequenced input: PBMCs. The CDR3 loop is CASSLSISRSIYGYTF. The CDR3 region has the DNA TGTGCCAGCAGTTTATCGATTTCGAGGAGTATCTATGGCTACACCTTC.